The 9 T cell receptor beta chains reported below all come from one sample, sequenced in a study of identical twins. TCRdb called the 5' RACE reads again in MiXCR, with one record for every CDR3 protein. This repertoire shows fewer than 900,000 distinct CDR3 sequences, about 20% found once; its top ten account for around 14%. These data were also reused for a study on T cells expressing NK-cell markers.

Sequencing was done on a sample of PBMCs. The origin of the receptors is a young woman in good health.

This clonotype was counted only a few times. This rearrangement joins TRBV12-3 or TRBV12-4 to TRBJ1-1; D not resolved. V was shortened by 11 bases and J by 2 bases, with 18 bases between the two germline ends. This CDR3 region has 14 residues. The CDR3, as DNA: TGTGCCTCCAGGACGGCGCAGATTAACACTGAAGCTTTCTTT. It codes for CASRTAQINTEAFF.

This clonotype was counted many times. The chain carries TRBV7-2 and TRBJ2-3; D is perhaps TRBD1 (6 bases). Germline CDR1 reads SGHTA; CDR2 reads FQGNSA. This CDR3 comprises 15 residues. Trimming stripped 1 base from V and 2 bases from J, with 10 bases between. The CDR3 loop reads CASSLGGGVTDTQYF. Written as DNA, the CDR3 is TGTGCCAGCAGCTTAGGAGGGGGAGTCACAGATACGCAGTATTTT.

The chain combines TRBV20-1 with TRBJ2-3; TRBD2 matches at 7 bases. Germline assignment: CDR1 DFQATT and CDR2 SNEGSKA (reference sequence). The CDR3 runs to 14 residues. With V trimmed by 8 bases and J by 2 bases, 10 bases remained unmatched. The CDR3 DNA reads TGCAGTAGCGCCCCGACTAGCACCACAGATACGCAGTATTTT. Its protein product is CSSAPTSTTDTQYF.

This clonotype appeared a few times. The rearrangement uses TRBV4-1 and TRBJ2-3, with D unresolved. Trimming removed 1 base at V and 14 bases at J, with 16 bases between. The CDR3 sequence is 13 residues long. Germline V lookup: CDR1 MGHRA, CDR2 YSYEKL. The CDR3 is CASSQAGSPRRYF. As DNA, the CDR3 is TGCGCCAGCAGCCAAGCTGGGTCCCCCAGGAGGTATTTT.

The count of this clonotype is one. The chain carries TRBV5-6 and TRBJ1-2; maybe TRBD1 (5 bases). This CDR3 comprises 16 residues. Between the trimmed V and J ends, which lost 4 bases and 8 bases, there was a span of 24 bases. Germline CDR1 and CDR2: SGHDT and YYEEEE. Written as DNA, the CDR3 is TGTGCCAGCAGCAACGAAGCTAGGGACTTCAGAGTGGGCTACACCTTC. Protein product: CASSNEARDFRVGYTF. Full variable domain (rest looked up from reference TRBV5-6 and TRBJ1-2): DAGVTQSPTHLIKTRGQQVTLRCSPKSGHDTVSWYQQALGQGPQFIFQYYEEEERQRGNFPDRFSGHQFPNYSSELNVNALLLGDSALYLCASSNEARDFRVGYTFGSGTRLTVV.

This clonotype showed up just a few times. The chain recombines TRBV12-3 or TRBV12-4 with TRBJ1-2, with D possibly being TRBD1 (6 bases). V lost 5 bases, J lost 8 bases, and 15 bases lay in between. The CDR3 spans 13 residues. DNA for the CDR3: TGTGCCAGCAGTATTCGGACAGAGTCAGGCTACACCTTC. Amino acid sequence: CASSIRTESGYTF.

The V call is TRBV29-1, the J call TRBJ2-3, with D perhaps TRBD1 or TRBD2 (5 bases each). V shed 0 bases and J shed 1 base, with 5 bases lying between them. Per germline, CDR1 SQVTM and CDR2 ANQGSEA. There are 13 residues in the CDR3. Here the CDR3 DNA reads TGCAGCGTTGAAGAGGGGGGCACAGATACGCAGTATTTT. It translates to CSVEEGGTDTQYF.

This rearrangement joins TRBV27 to TRBJ2-7, with 7 bases aligning to TRBD2. Germline CDR1 MNHEY, CDR2 SMNVEV (reference sequence). Losses at the gene ends were 8 bases for V and 13 bases for J; bases not matched to a gene: 11. The CDR3 consists of 11 residues. In nucleotides, the CDR3 is TGTGCCAGCGGGGACTACCAGGGAGACTACTTC. It specifies CASGDYQGDYF.

This chain uses TRBV11-2 with TRBJ2-4, with D maybe TRBD2 (6 bases). Looked up from germline, CDR1 is SGHAT and CDR2 is FQNNGV. The V end was cut by 5 bases, the J end by 6 bases, with 20 bases between. The CDR3 totals 16 residues. The CDR3 here is CASSQTRDRRGNIQYF. CDR3 sequence (DNA): TGTGCCAGCAGCCAAACCAGGGACCGGCGGGGAAACATTCAGTACTTC.